This is a list of T cell receptor beta chains from one sample in a study of CD8 T cells in Susac syndrome. TCRdb reprocessed the immunoSEQ multiplex PCR reads with MiXCR, giving one entry per CDR3 protein. Altogether approximately 140,000 distinct CDR3 sequences are present, approximately 93% being singletons, with the ten largest covering approximately 0.27%. The sample was CD8+ T cells from PBMCs. The source of these receptors is a human donor in good health. CDR3s include the opening cysteine and the closing phenylalanine or tryptophan. D genes are given only for firm matches. Rows give clone size only sometimes, using once, few, many, or a class for an expanded clone.

. TRBJ2-7 TRBD1 TRBV20-1 TGCAGTGCTATGACAGGGGTTGCTTACGAGCAGTACTTC CSAMTGVAYEQYF
. TRBJ2-7 TRBD1 TRBV29-1 TGCAGCGTTGAACTGGGGGACAGGGACGCCGAGCAGTACTTC CSVELGDRDAEQYF
. TRBJ2-1 . TRBV11-2 TGTGCCAGCAGCTTATCCCGCACAGGGACCTACAATGAGCAGTTCTTC CASSLSRTGTYNEQFF
. TRBJ2-1 TRBD2 TRBV20-1 TGCAGTGCTCTCCGACTAGCGCTTAACAATGAGCAGTTCTTC CSALRLALNNEQFF
once TRBJ2-1 . TRBV7-2 TGTGCCAGCAGCTTAGTAGATCTCGATGAGCAGTTCTTC CASSLVDLDEQFF
. TRBJ2-1 . TRBV6-2/TRBV6-3 TGTGCCAGCAGTTATGTCGAGGAAGTCGCGCAGTTCTTC CASSYVEEVAQFF
once TRBJ1-1 . TRBV29-1 TGCAGCGCCCTGAGGGAGAACACTGAAGCTTTCTTT CSALRENTEAFF
. TRBJ2-2 . TRBV3-1 TGTGCCAGCAGCCTTCGGGTAGCAGCGGTATCCGGGGAGCTGTTTTTT CASSLRVAAVSGELFF
. TRBJ2-7 . TRBV19 TGTGCCAGTAGTACCAATTACCCGGCTTACTACGAGCAGTACTTC CASSTNYPAYYEQYF
. TRBJ2-3 . TRBV20-1 TGCAGGTCGGAGGGAGGCCAGGATACGCAGTATTTT CRSEGGQDTQYF
once TRBJ2-2 TRBD2 TRBV3-1 TGTGCCAGCAGCCCCGGACTAGCGGGAGGGAACACCGGGGAGCTGTTTTTT CASSPGLAGGNTGELFF
. TRBJ2-7 . TRBV6-6 TGTGCCAGCAACAGACTTCCGACCTTCTACGAGCAGTACTTC CASNRLPTFYEQYF
. TRBJ2-7 . TRBV12-3/TRBV12-4 TGTGCCAGCAGCCCCGGCGGGATCTACGAGCAGTACTTC CASSPGGIYEQYF
. TRBJ2-7 . TRBV20-1 TGCAGTGCTAGTGCTACTATCTACGAGCAGTACTTC CSASATIYEQYF